These 7 T cell receptor beta chains were all obtained from the same sample, sequenced in a study of T cells after posttransplantation cyclophosphamide. Sequencing used immunoSEQ multiplex PCR; TCRdb keeps in-frame clones, though not all of them. The sample records about 15,000 clones, around 86% being singletons. Methotrexate plus calcineurin inhibitor accompanied controls' myeloablative marrow transplants; sampling was 1 year later. The sample was PBMCs, taken after an allogeneic stem cell transplant with a calcineurin inhibitor and methotrexate. All receptors derive from a male patient between 45 and 60 years old who received an allogeneic stem cell transplant from an unrelated donor, was CMV-positive, and had chronic GVHD only. Some T cells may be the graft donor's.

The V and J genes are TRBV12-5 and TRBJ2-3; D ambiguous. The germline gives CDR1 LGHNT, CDR2 FRNRAP. Trimming pared 3 bases from V and 5 bases from J, leaving 18 bases between. The CDR3 is 16 amino acids. CDR3 DNA sequence: TGTGCTAGTGGTTTAGCTGTAACCGTAATTGTAGATACGCAGTATTTT. It translates to CASGLAVTVIVDTQYF.

The chain couples TRBV5-4 to TRBJ2-6, with D possibly TRBD2 on 6 matching bases. This CDR3 region has 15 residues. CDR1 SGHNT and CDR2 YYREEE come from the germline V gene (reference sequence). V lost 3 bases and J 3 bases, leaving 10 bases between the germline ends. CDR3 DNA: TGTGCCAGCAGCTGGCTGGGAGGTGGGGCCAACGTCCTGACTTTC. Translated: CASSWLGGGANVLTF.

This chain joins TRBV28 and TRBJ2-1; unclear D gene. V was shortened by 1 base and J by 6 bases, with 16 bases between the two germline ends. Per the germline V gene, CDR1 is MDHEN and CDR2 is SYDVKM. The CDR3 runs 16 residues. CDR3 sequence: CASSLLRLLDSNEQFF. CDR3 nucleotides: TGTGCCAGCAGTTTATTGCGGCTCCTAGATAGCAATGAGCAGTTCTTC.

The rearrangement uses TRBV5-1 and TRBJ2-5, with TRBD2 matching 7 bases. This CDR3 region has 15 residues. Trimming cost V 2 bases and J 4 bases; bases outside gene matches: 8. Germline values: CDR1 SGHRS, CDR2 YFSETQ. DNA of the CDR3: TGCGCCAGCAGCTTCGGGGGGTCGGGGGGAGAGACCCAGTACTTC. This translates into CASSFGGSGGETQYF.

DNA of the CDR3: TGTGCCAGCAGTGAAGGGACAGGGTATTCAAATCAGCCCCAGCATTTT. It translates to CASSEGTGYSNQPQHF. V and J are TRBV6-1 and TRBJ1-5; TRBD1 agrees at 8 bases. V shed 1 base, J shed 4 bases, and the junction held 6 bases outside the gene matches. The CDR3 totals 16 residues. Germline values: CDR1 MNHNS, CDR2 SASEGT.

The V and J genes are TRBV27 and TRBJ1-2; 9 bases are a match to TRBD1. J gave up 7 bases and V 7 bases, and 10 bases lay outside the gene matches. CDR3 length: 14 residues. Germline CDR1 MNHEY, CDR2 SMNVEV (reference sequence). CDR3 in amino acids: CASTQGQGGSGYTF. The CDR3 DNA reads as TGTGCCAGCACCCAGGGACAGGGAGGAAGTGGCTACACCTTC.

This chain links TRBV7-8 with TRBJ2-7; the match to TRBD2 covers 8 bases. The CDR3 loop spans 16 amino acids. Looked up from germline, CDR1 is SGHVS and CDR2 is FQNEAQ. With V trimmed by 1 base and J by 3 bases, 8 bases remained unmatched. CDR3 region: CASSLEAGLGIYEQYF. CDR3 DNA sequence: TGTGCCAGCAGCTTAGAAGCGGGACTAGGTATCTACGAGCAGTACTTC.